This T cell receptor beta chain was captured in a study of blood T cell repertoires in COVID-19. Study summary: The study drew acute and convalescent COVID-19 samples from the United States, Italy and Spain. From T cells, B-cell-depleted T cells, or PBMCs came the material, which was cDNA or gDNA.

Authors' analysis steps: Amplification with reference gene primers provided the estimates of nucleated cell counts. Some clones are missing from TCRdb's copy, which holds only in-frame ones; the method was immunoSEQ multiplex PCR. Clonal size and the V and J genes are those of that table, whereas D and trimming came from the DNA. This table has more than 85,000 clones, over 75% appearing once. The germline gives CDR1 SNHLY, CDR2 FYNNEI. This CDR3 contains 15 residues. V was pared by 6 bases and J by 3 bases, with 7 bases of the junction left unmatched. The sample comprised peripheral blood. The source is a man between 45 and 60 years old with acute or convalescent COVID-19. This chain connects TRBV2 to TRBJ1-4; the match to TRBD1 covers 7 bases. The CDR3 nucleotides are TGTGCCAGCAGCGGCGACAGGGCGGCTAATGAAAAACTGTTTTTT. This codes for CASSGDRAANEKLFF. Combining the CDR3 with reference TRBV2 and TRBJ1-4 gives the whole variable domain EPEVTQTPSHQVTQMGQEVILRCVPISNHLYFYWYRQILGQKVEFLVSFYNNEISEKSEIFDDQFSVERPDGSNFTLKIRSTKLEDSAMYFCASSGDRAANEKLFFGSGTQLSVL.